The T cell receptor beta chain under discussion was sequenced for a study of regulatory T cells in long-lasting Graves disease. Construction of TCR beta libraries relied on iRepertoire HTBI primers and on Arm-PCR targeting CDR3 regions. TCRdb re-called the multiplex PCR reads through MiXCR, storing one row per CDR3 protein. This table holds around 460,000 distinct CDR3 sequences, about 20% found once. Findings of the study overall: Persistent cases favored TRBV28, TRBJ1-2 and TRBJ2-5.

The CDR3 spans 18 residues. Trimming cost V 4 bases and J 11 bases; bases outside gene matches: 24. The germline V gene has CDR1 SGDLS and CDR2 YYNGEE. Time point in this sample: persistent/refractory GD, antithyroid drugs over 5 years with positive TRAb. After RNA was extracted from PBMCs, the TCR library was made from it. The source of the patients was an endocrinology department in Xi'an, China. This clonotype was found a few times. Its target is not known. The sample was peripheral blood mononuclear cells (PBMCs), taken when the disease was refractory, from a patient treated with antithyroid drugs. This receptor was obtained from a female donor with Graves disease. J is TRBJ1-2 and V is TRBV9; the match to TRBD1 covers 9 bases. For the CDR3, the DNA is TGTGCCAGCAGCCCTACCGAGCCGGGGACAGGGAGGGGGCCAATTTACACCTTC. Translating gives CASSPTEPGTGRGPIYTF.